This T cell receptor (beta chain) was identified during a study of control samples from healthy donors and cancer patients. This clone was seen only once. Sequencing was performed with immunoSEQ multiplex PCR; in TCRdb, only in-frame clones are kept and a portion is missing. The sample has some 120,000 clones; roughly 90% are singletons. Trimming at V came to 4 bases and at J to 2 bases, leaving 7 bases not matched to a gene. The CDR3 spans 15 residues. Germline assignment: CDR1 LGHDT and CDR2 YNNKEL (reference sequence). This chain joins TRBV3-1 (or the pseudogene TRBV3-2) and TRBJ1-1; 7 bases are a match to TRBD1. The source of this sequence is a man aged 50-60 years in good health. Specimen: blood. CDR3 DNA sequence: TGTGCCAGCAGCCTTATTGACAGGGCCAACACTGAAGCTTTCTTT. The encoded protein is CASSLIDRANTEAFF.